A selection of T cell receptor beta chains follows, all from one sample in a study of radiotherapy plus CTLA-4 blockade in lung cancer. Sequencing was performed with immunoSEQ multiplex PCR; in TCRdb, only in-frame clones are kept and a portion is missing. In the table there are 95,000 to 150,000 clones, about 90% of which are singletons. The sample consisted of peripheral blood, taken from a patient treated with radiotherapy plus ipilimumab. The receptors come from a human donor with non-small cell lung cancer that progressed on radiotherapy plus ipilimumab. CDR3s include the opening cysteine and the closing phenylalanine or tryptophan. Each record gives: clone size, D gene, J gene, V gene, CDR3 DNA, CDR3 protein. A D gene is named only where the DNA matches it firmly. Size is omitted from some rows. Given values are once, few, many or a class for expanded clones.

abundance: -; d_gene: TRBD2; j_gene: TRBJ2-1; v_gene: TRBV19; CDR3nt: TGTGCCAGTAAGAGAATAGCGGGAGGCTATGAGCAGTTCTTC; CDR3aa: CASKRIAGGYEQFF
abundance: -; d_gene: -; j_gene: TRBJ1-1; v_gene: TRBV9; CDR3nt: TGTGCCAGCAGCGTAGCTCCTGTTAACACTGAAGCTTTCTTT; CDR3aa: CASSVAPVNTEAFF
abundance: -; d_gene: TRBD2; j_gene: TRBJ2-1; v_gene: TRBV5-6; CDR3nt: TGTGCCAGCAGCTTGGTCCCGAGCGGGGCAGACAATGAGCAGTTCTTC; CDR3aa: CASSLVPSGADNEQFF
abundance: -; d_gene: -; j_gene: TRBJ2-3; v_gene: TRBV11-2; CDR3nt: TGTGCCAGCAGCGGATACAGGGCAGATACGCAGTATTTT; CDR3aa: CASSGYRADTQYF
abundance: few; d_gene: TRBD1; j_gene: TRBJ2-1; v_gene: TRBV6-5; CDR3nt: TGTGCCAGCAGTTCCTCGGGACAGCTTAACAATGAGCAGTTCTTC; CDR3aa: CASSSSGQLNNEQFF
abundance: -; d_gene: -; j_gene: TRBJ1-1; v_gene: TRBV30; CDR3nt: TGTGCCTGGAGTGTTACCGAGAACACTGAAGCTTTCTTT; CDR3aa: CAWSVTENTEAFF
abundance: once; d_gene: TRBD1; j_gene: TRBJ2-1; v_gene: TRBV7-8; CDR3nt: TGTGCCAGTACGTACAGGGGCCCCTACAATGAGCAGTTCTTC; CDR3aa: CASTYRGPYNEQFF
abundance: -; d_gene: -; j_gene: TRBJ1-5; v_gene: TRBV18; CDR3nt: TGTGCCAGCTCACCAGGGCTCAATCAGCCCCAGCATTTT; CDR3aa: CASSPGLNQPQHF
abundance: -; d_gene: TRBD1; j_gene: TRBJ1-5; v_gene: TRBV6-1; CDR3nt: TGTGCCAGCCAGGGGGCTTATAATCAGCCCCAGCATTTT; CDR3aa: CASQGAYNQPQHF
abundance: -; d_gene: -; j_gene: TRBJ1-4; v_gene: TRBV6-5; CDR3nt: TGTGCCAGCAGTCAAAGGGCAACTAATGAAAAACTGTTTTTT; CDR3aa: CASSQRATNEKLFF
abundance: -; d_gene: -; j_gene: TRBJ1-5; v_gene: TRBV19; CDR3nt: TGTGCCAGTAGTGTCCCGGGAGGCAATCAGCCCCAGCATTTT; CDR3aa: CASSVPGGNQPQHF
abundance: -; d_gene: -; j_gene: TRBJ2-3; v_gene: TRBV11-2; CDR3nt: TGTGCCAGCAGCTTAGGGAGCGGTCGCGTTACCGATACGCAGTATTTT; CDR3aa: CASSLGSGRVTDTQYF
abundance: -; d_gene: -; j_gene: TRBJ2-7; v_gene: TRBV14; CDR3nt: TGTGCCAGCAGCCAGCTCGGGGTGAGCGGGACAAACGAGCAGTACTTC; CDR3aa: CASSQLGVSGTNEQYF